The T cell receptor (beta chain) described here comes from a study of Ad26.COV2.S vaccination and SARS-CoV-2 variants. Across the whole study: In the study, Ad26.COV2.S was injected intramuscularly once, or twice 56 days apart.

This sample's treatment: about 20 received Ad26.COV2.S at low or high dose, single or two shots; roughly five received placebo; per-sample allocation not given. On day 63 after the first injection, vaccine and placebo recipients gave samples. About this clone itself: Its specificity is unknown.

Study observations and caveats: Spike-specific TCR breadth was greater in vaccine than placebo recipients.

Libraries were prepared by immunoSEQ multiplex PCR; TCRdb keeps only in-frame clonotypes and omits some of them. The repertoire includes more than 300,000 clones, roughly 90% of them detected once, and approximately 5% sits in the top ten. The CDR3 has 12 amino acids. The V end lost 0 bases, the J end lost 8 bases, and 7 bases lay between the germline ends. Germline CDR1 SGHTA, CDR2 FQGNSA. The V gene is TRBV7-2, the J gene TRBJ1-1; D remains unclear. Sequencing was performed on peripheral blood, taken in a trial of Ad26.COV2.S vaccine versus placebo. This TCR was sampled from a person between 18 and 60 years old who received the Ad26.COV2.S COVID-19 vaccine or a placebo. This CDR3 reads CASSLAGREAFF. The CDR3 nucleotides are TGTGCCAGCAGCTTAGCTGGCAGGGAAGCTTTCTTT.